The 20 T cell receptor beta chains below all came from one sample that was sequenced in a study of cytomegalovirus exposure and HLA in healthy donors. Both 60 Vbeta primers and 13 Jbeta primers went into the PCR. Only in-frame clones appear in the TCRdb table, and some are missing; sequencing was by immunoSEQ multiplex PCR. The sample yields about 130,000 clones, 75% to 90% seen once. Sequenced material: PBMCs. Source of these receptors: a woman aged 50 to 60 in good health and CMV-seropositive.

The rearrangement links TRBV6-6 to TRBJ2-6; D is unclear. Germline V gene data show CDR1 as MNHNY and CDR2 as SVGAGI (reference sequence). Trimming took 2 bases from V and 1 from J, leaving 9 bases between them. This CDR3 is built from 16 residues. CDR3 loop: CASSYIWQSGANVLTF. In DNA, the CDR3 is TGTGCCAGCAGTTACATTTGGCAGTCTGGGGCCAACGTCCTGACTTTC.

This chain joins TRBV27 and TRBJ2-5, with D unclear. The CDR3 runs 14 residues. Trimming cost V 4 bases and J 4 bases, with 13 bases left between them. Germline lookup yields CDR1 MNHEY and CDR2 SMNVEV (reference sequence). CDR3 amino acids: CASSYDWSRETQYF. The DNA of the CDR3 is TGTGCCAGCAGTTACGACTGGTCCCGAGAGACCCAGTACTTC.

V usage is TRBV18 and J usage is TRBJ2-7; 7 bases are a match to TRBD1. V gave up 5 bases and J gave up 5 bases; unmatched junction bases: 12. The length of the CDR3 is 15 residues. CDR1 and CDR2 from the germline V gene are KGHSH and LQKENI. The CDR3 here is CASSASRGRVHEQYF. For the CDR3, the DNA is TGTGCCAGCTCAGCTTCGAGGGGGCGCGTCCACGAGCAGTACTTC.

This sequence joins TRBV4-1 and TRBJ1-5, with a weak D call TRBD1 (5 bases). CDR3 size: 15 residues. Trimming pared 3 bases from V and 3 bases from J, leaving 12 bases between. Germline CDR1 is MGHRA and CDR2 is YSYEKL. CDR3 DNA sequence: TGCGCCAGCAGCCACAACGACAGACTCAATCAGCCCCAGCATTTT. It translates to CASSHNDRLNQPQHF.

The rearrangement joins TRBV10-1 to TRBJ2-3, with TRBD2 matching over 8 bases. Germline V gene sequence: CDR1 WNHNN, CDR2 SYGVQD (reference sequence). V trimming: 3 bases; J trimming: 3 bases; junction bases outside the gene matches: 5. This CDR3 is built from 15 residues. CDR3 region: CASSEGREVTDTQYF. The CDR3 bases are TGCGCCAGCAGTGAAGGGCGGGAGGTTACAGATACGCAGTATTTT.

The chain couples TRBV10-2 to TRBJ2-1; 8 bases line up with TRBD2. Trimming took 4 bases from V and 6 from J; bases not matched to a gene: 5. The CDR3 sequence is 14 residues long. Germline V lookup: CDR1 WSHSY, CDR2 SAAADI. This chain's CDR3 is CASSVNSGANEQFF. CDR3 nucleotides: TGCGCCAGCAGTGTAAATAGCGGGGCCAATGAGCAGTTCTTC.

This clone was detected only once. The chain employs TRBV7-8 and TRBJ1-5, with unresolved D. Germline V gene data show CDR1 as SGHVS and CDR2 as FQNEAQ. The CDR3 extends over 15 amino acids. V was pared by 1 base and J by 6 bases, with 13 bases between. CDR3 in DNA: TGTGCCAGCAGCTTAGGGACTTGGACCACTCAGCCCCAGCATTTT. This sequence encodes CASSLGTWTTQPQHF.

The chain carries TRBV6-6 and TRBJ1-1; 10 bases are a match to TRBD1. This CDR3 spans 13 amino acids. The ends lost 0 bases at V and 9 bases at J; junction bases unmatched: 1. In germline, CDR1 is MNHNY, CDR2 SVGAGI (reference sequence). In nucleotides, the CDR3 is TGTGCCAGCAGTTACTCGGACAGGGGGAAAGCTTTCTTT. This encodes CASSYSDRGKAFF.

The chain combines TRBV5-8 with TRBJ2-3; 9 bases map to TRBD2. The CDR3 length is 16 residues. Germline CDR1 reads SGHTS; CDR2 reads YDEGEE. With 0 bases clipped from V and 4 bases from J, the junction kept 6 bases outside the gene matches. The CDR3 region is CASSLAAGTSPDTQYF. CDR3 nucleotides: TGTGCCAGCAGCTTGGCTGCCGGGACTAGCCCAGATACGCAGTATTTT.

The chain is built from TRBV10-3 and TRBJ2-7; 13 bases align to TRBD2. The V segment lost 6 bases and the J segment 7 bases; nucleotides outside the gene matches: 6. The CDR3 contains 14 residues. CDR1 and CDR2 (germline): ENHRY, SYGVKD. Here the CDR3 reads CAISGTSGEGEQYF. CDR3 DNA sequence: TGTGCCATCAGCGGGACTAGCGGGGAGGGAGAGCAGTACTTC.

This clone was recorded once. Other DNA sequences in the sample encode the same CDR3. This chain connects TRBV7-2 to TRBJ2-3; tentative D call: TRBD1 (5 bases). Germline CDR1 and CDR2: SGHTA and FQGNSA. The length of the CDR3 is 14 residues. With 3 bases removed from V and 2 bases from J, the gap between germline ends came to 9 bases. CDR3 residues: CASSLGLSTDTQYF. The CDR3 DNA reads as TGTGCCAGCAGCTTGGGGCTTTCCACAGATACGCAGTATTTT. The variable domain in full, completed from reference TRBV7-2 and TRBJ2-3, reads GAGVSQSPSNKVTEKGKDVELRCDPISGHTALYWYRQSLGQGLEFLIYFQGNSAPDKSGLPSDRFSAERTGGSVSTLTIQRTQQEDSAVYLCASSLGLSTDTQYFGPGTRLTVL.

The genes are TRBV2 and TRBJ2-1; TRBD2 matches 12 bases. Unmatched junction bases numbered 7, after V lost 6 bases and J lost 7 bases. The CDR3 length is 15 residues. Looked up from germline, CDR1 is SNHLY and CDR2 is FYNNEI. The CDR3 coding sequence is TGTGCCAGCAGGCAACTAGCGGGAGGATCAAATGAGCAGTTCTTC. It yields the protein CASRQLAGGSNEQFF.

This rearrangement joins TRBV7-9 to TRBJ2-7; 12 bases align to TRBD2. With 5 bases clipped from V and 3 bases from J, the junction kept 8 bases outside the gene matches. The CDR3 loop spans 16 amino acids. Germline V gene lookup returns CDR1 SEHNR and CDR2 FQNEAQ (reference sequence). DNA for the CDR3: TGTGCCAGCAGCCCAGGACTAGCGGGGACCTACTACGAGCAGTACTTC. It specifies CASSPGLAGTYYEQYF.

The chain links TRBV28 to TRBJ2-5, with D tentatively TRBD1 (6 bases). The CDR3 extends over 15 amino acids. V lost 4 bases to trimming and J lost 5 bases, with 17 bases between them. Looked up from germline, CDR1 is MDHEN and CDR2 is SYDVKM. As DNA, the CDR3 is TGTGCCAGCAGTTATACCCTTGGGGGCGGCGAGACCCAGTACTTC. Translated: CASSYTLGGGETQYF.

The chain has TRBV5-4 and TRBJ1-5; TRBD1 agrees at 7 bases. Germline V CDR1 and CDR2: SGHNT, YYREEE (reference sequence). V shed 4 bases and J 3 bases; nucleotides not matched to a gene: 7. This CDR3 comprises 15 residues. As DNA, the CDR3 is TGTGCCAGCAGCCTCCCGGGACAGTCCAATCAGCCCCAGCATTTT. This sequence encodes CASSLPGQSNQPQHF.

The chain links TRBV7-4 to TRBJ2-1, with 9 bases identical to TRBD1. This CDR3 contains 22 residues. The germline V gene has CDR1 SGHVT and CDR2 SQSDAQ. Unmatched junction bases numbered 27, after V lost 2 bases and J lost 7 bases. The CDR3 region has the DNA TGTGCCAGCAGCTTAATGTCAAGCCCCTCCATCCAAACAGGGGGCGATCGGAATGAGCAGTTCTTC. Its protein is CASSLMSSPSIQTGGDRNEQFF.

The V call is TRBV19, the J call TRBJ1-4, with a tentative D call TRBD1 (5 bases). Trimming took 3 bases from V and 8 from J, leaving 13 bases between them. The germline CDR1 and CDR2 sequences are LNHDA and SQIVND (reference sequence). CDR3 length: 14 amino acids. The DNA of the CDR3 is TGTGCCAGTAGTATGGGGCAGAGCTGGGAAAAACTGTTTTTT. Translation gives CASSMGQSWEKLFF.

The V gene is TRBV4-1, the J gene TRBJ1-2; D is unresolved. The germline V gene encodes CDR1 MGHRA and CDR2 YSYEKL. V was shortened by 2 bases and J by 1 base, with 11 bases between the two germline ends. This CDR3 contains 15 residues. DNA of the CDR3: TGCGCCAGCAGCCAACGCACAGATTATAACTATGGCTACACCTTC. This codes for CASSQRTDYNYGYTF.

The CDR3 DNA reads as TGCGCCAGCAGCTTGGCCAGGGGGGAGAATGGCTACACCTTC. Protein product: CASSLARGENGYTF. This sequence joins TRBV5-1 and TRBJ1-2, with 7 bases aligning to TRBD1. Germline-derived CDR1 and CDR2 are SGHRS and YFSETQ. The CDR3 runs 14 residues. Losses at the gene ends were 0 bases for V and 6 bases for J; bases not matched to a gene: 5.

This chain joins TRBV10-1 and TRBJ2-5; 7 bases match TRBD2. CDR3 length: 17 residues. Germline V gene lookup returns CDR1 WNHNN and CDR2 SYGVQD (reference sequence). V gave up 0 bases and J gave up 4 bases; unmatched junction bases: 11. This CDR3 is CASSESLAGVATETQYF. Written as DNA, the CDR3 is TGCGCCAGCAGTGAGTCGTTGGCGGGAGTCGCTACAGAGACCCAGTACTTC.